This paragraph reports one T cell receptor beta chain. This specimen belongs to a study of patients and donors after allogeneic stem cell transplantation. MiXCR, applied by TCRdb to the RT-PCR reads, yields one record per CDR3 protein. The sample holds 390,000 or so distinct CDR3 sequences, 16% seen once. V gave up 5 bases and J gave up 2 bases; unmatched junction bases: 14. The germline CDR1 and CDR2 sequences are MNHEY and SVGEGT. This CDR3 region has 19 residues. The chain has TRBV6-2 or TRBV6-3 and TRBJ2-2; TRBD2 agrees at 10 bases. The clonotype comes from a human donor who was either an allogeneic HSCT recipient or a stem cell or donor lymphocyte infusion donor (not recorded which). It is not recorded whose cells these are; they may come from a transplant donor. Sample: blood, either unsorted or a sorted T cell fraction (not recorded which). CDR3 sequence (DNA): TGTGCCAGCAGTCGAAAACCGGGACTAGCGCAATTAAACACCGGGGAGCTGTTTTTT. Translation gives CASSRKPGLAQLNTGELFF.